This TCR beta chain was recorded in a study of T cells of healthy individuals. The table lists this clonotype with many counts. V lost 4 bases to trimming and J lost 0 bases; unmatched junction nucleotides: 5. Germline values: CDR1 KGHDR, CDR2 SFDVKD. The CDR3 extends over 16 amino acids. TCRdb analysed the 5' RACE reads with MiXCR anew, one entry per CDR3 protein. The data show tens of thousands of distinct CDR3 sequences, around 4.5% seen once. The V and J genes are TRBV24-1 and TRBJ1-5, with 7 bases identical to TRBD1. The origin of this receptor is a human donor in good health. CDR3 protein: CATSEKDRNSNQPQHF. For the CDR3, the DNA is TGTGCCACCAGTGAAAAGGACAGGAATAGCAATCAGCCCCAGCATTTT.